This T cell receptor (beta chain) was sequenced during a study of cytomegalovirus exposure and HLA in healthy donors. Overall study findings and caveats: Sequences of the TCR beta chain were said to predict the HLA-A and HLA-B alleles of most subjects accurately. In vitro assays verified that a few CMV-associated chains recognized CMV antigens specifically.

The length of the CDR3 is 18 residues. The V segment lost 5 bases and the J segment 5 bases; nucleotides outside the gene matches: 13. The germline V gene encodes CDR1 SGHTA and CDR2 FQGNSA. 60 Vbeta and 13 Jbeta primers were used in PCR. The method was immunoSEQ multiplex PCR; TCRdb's version includes in-frame clones alone and lacks a portion of them. The sample holds around 150,000 clones; more than 60% are singletons and the top ten take 6.5%. With regard to this clone: Its target is not known.

The receptor was isolated from a woman in her sixties or seventies in good health and CMV-seronegative. Sequenced sample: PBMCs. The chain links TRBV7-2 to TRBJ2-1; 12 nucleotides align to TRBD2. This chain's CDR3 is CASSPPPRLAGANNEQFF. CDR3 DNA: TGTGCCAGCAGCCCCCCCCCTCGACTAGCGGGGGCGAACAATGAGCAGTTCTTC.